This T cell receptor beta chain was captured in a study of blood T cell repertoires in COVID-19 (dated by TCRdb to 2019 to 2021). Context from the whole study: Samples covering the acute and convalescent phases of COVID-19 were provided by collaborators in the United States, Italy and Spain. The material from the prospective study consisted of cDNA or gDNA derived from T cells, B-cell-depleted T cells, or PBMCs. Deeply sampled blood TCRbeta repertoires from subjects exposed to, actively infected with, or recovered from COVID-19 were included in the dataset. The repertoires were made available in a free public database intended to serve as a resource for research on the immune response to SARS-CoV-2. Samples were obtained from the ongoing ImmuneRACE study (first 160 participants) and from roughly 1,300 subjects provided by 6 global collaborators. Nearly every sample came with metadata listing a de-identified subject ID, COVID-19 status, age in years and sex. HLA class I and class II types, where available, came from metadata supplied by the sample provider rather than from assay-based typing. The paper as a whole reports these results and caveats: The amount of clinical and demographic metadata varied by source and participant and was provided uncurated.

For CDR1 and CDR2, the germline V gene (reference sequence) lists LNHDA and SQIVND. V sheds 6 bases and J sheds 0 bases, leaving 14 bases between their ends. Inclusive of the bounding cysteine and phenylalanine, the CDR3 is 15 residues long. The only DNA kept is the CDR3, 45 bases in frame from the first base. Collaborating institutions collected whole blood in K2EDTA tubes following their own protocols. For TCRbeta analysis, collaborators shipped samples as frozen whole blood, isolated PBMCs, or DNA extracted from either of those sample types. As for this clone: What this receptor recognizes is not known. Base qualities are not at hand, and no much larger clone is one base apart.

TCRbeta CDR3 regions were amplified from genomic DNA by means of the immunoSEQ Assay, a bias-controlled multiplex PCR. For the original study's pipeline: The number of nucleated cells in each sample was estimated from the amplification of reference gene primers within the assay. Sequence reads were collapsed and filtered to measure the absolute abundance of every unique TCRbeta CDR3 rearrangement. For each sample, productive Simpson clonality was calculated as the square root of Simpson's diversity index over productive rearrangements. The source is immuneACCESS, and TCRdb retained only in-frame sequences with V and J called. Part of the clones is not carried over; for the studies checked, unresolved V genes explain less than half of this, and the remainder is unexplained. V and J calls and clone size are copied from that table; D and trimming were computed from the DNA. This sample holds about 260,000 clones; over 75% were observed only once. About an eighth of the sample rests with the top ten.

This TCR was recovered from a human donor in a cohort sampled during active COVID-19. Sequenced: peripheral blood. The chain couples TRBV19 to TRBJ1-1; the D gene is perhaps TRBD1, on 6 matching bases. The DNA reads TGTGCCAGTAGGGGCAACAGGGATATGAACACTGAAGCTTTCTTT. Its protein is CASRGNRDMNTEAFF.